This T cell receptor beta chain came from a study of blood T cell repertoires in COVID-19. Germline CDR1 is SGHRS and CDR2 is YFSETQ. V shed 4 bases and J shed 5 bases, with 13 bases lying between them. CDR3 size: 13 residues. Only one count was recorded for this clone. Under the authors' procedure: The authors estimated nucleated cell counts from reference gene primer amplification. TCRdb's copy holds only in-frame clones and misses some; the assay was immunoSEQ multiplex PCR. V and J calls plus clone size are reproduced from that table; the DNA served to infer D and trimming. Among a few hundred thousand clones listed, 88% were seen once.

Source material: peripheral blood. The chain combines TRBV5-1 with TRBJ2-7, with D perhaps TRBD1 (5 bases). The source is a man between 60 and 75 years old who had recovered from COVID-19. CDR3 nucleotide sequence: TGCGCCAGCAGCGTTCCAGGGTCCAACGAGCAGTACTTC. Translating gives CASSVPGSNEQYF. Together with reference TRBV5-1 and TRBJ2-7, the CDR3 gives the full variable domain: KAGVTQTPRYLIKTRGQQVTLSCSPISGHRSVSWYQQTPGQGLQFLFEYFSETQRNKGNFPGRFSGRQFSNSRSEMNVSTLELGDSALYLCASSVPGSNEQYFGPGTRLTVT.